The clone carrying this T cell receptor beta chain was recorded many times. Assembly of TCR beta libraries relied on iRepertoire HTBI primers together with Arm-PCR of CDR3 regions. MiXCR was run by TCRdb on the multiplex PCR reads, yielding one entry per CDR3 protein. The sample gives approximately 360,000 distinct CDR3 sequences, 12% of which show up once; approximately 20% is in the top ten. Described time point: newly diagnosed GD, antithyroid drugs for less than 3 months. From RNA extracted from PBMCs, the TCR library was made. Each of the patients was recruited from an endocrinology department situated in Xi'an, China. The record originates from a study of regulatory T cells in long-lasting Graves disease. Across the whole study: Newly diagnosed Graves' patients took antithyroid drugs under 3 months.

This same sample was also taken into another study, of T cells in Graves' hyperthyroidism and ophthalmopathy.

Sample: peripheral blood mononuclear cells (PBMCs), taken at new diagnosis, from a patient treated with antithyroid drugs. The TCR was taken from a woman aged 18-29 years with Graves disease.

CDR3 in DNA: TGTGCCAGCAGTGTCTTCTATGGCTACACCTTC. This codes for CASSVFYGYTF. The chain recombines TRBV28 with TRBJ1-2; D unclear. This CDR3 has 11 amino acids. From germline, CDR1 is MDHEN and CDR2 SYDVKM. Trimming took 5 bases from V and 4 from J, leaving 5 bases between them.